Following are 5 T cell receptor beta chains from one sample sequenced in a study of graft-versus-host responses after intestinal transplantation. Only in-frame clones appear in the TCRdb table, and some are missing; sequencing was by immunoSEQ multiplex PCR. Here the sample spans about 97,000 clones, about nine tenths being singletons. The antigens of these receptors remain unknown. Sequencing used unstimulated CD4+ T cells sorted from spleen or lymph node cells, obtained before transplant. These receptors came from a human donor who was the organ donor for an intestinal transplant.

The chain recombines TRBV7-7 with TRBJ2-2, with 14 bases lining up with TRBD2. Germline CDR1 reads SSHAT; CDR2 reads FNYEAQ (reference sequence). The CDR3 length is 17 residues. The ends lost 5 bases at V and 0 bases at J; junction bases unmatched: 2. Here the CDR3 DNA reads TGTGCCAGCAGCCAGACTAGCGGGGGGGCGAACACCGGGGAGCTGTTTTTT. It yields the protein CASSQTSGGANTGELFF.

This sequence joins TRBV4-3 and TRBJ1-5, with D unclear. Germline V gene sequence: CDR1 LGHNA, CDR2 YSLEER. This CDR3 contains 14 residues. Trimming cost V 1 base and J 6 bases, with 10 bases left between them. The CDR3 coding sequence is TGCGCCAGCAGCCAAGTATGGGAGGGTCAGCCCCAGCATTTT. Translated, it gives CASSQVWEGQPQHF.

The chain combines TRBV7-2 with TRBJ1-5; tentative D call: TRBD1 (5 bases). Germline V gene sequence: CDR1 SGHTA, CDR2 FQGNSA. The CDR3 covers 18 residues. V dropped 1 base and J dropped 4 bases, with 20 bases sitting between them. CDR3 residues: CASSLGEGQFIGNQPQHF. CDR3 sequence (DNA): TGTGCCAGCAGCTTAGGGGAGGGGCAGTTCATCGGGAATCAGCCCCAGCATTTT.

This chain links TRBV28 with TRBJ1-5; D uncertain. Trimming took 3 bases from V and 2 from J, leaving 5 bases between them. Germline V CDR1 and CDR2: MDHEN, SYDVKM. The CDR3 consists of 13 residues. CDR3 in amino acids: CASSLSGNQPQHF. The CDR3 DNA follows: TGTGCCAGCAGTTTGAGTGGCAATCAGCCCCAGCATTTT.

The rearrangement uses TRBV4-2 and TRBJ2-7; possibly TRBD2 for D (6 bases). V was clipped by 0 bases and J by 0 bases, with 15 bases between them. The CDR3 consists of 17 residues. CDR1 LGHNA and CDR2 YNFKEQ come from the germline V gene. CDR3 nucleotides: TGTGCCAGCAGCCAAGACTTCAGTGGGGACTCCTCCTACGAGCAGTACTTC. Its translation is CASSQDFSGDSSYEQYF.